This passage covers 19 T cell receptor beta chains from one sample sequenced in a study of cytotoxic CD8 clonotypes in ibrutinib-treated CLL. Using immunoSEQ multiplex PCR, the repertoire was profiled, and TCRdb retains in-frame clones only, with some absent. Among 150,000 or so clones listed, over 75% were seen once. The specimen was PBMCs, collected at disease progression, from a patient treated with ibrutinib. The receptor source for this set is a human donor with chronic lymphocytic leukemia.

With respect to this clone: At one end the junction does not follow the germline gene, possibly because of a read error. This chain connects TRBV18 to TRBJ2-7; no firm D call. The CDR3 totals 17 residues. Per germline, CDR1 KGHSH and CDR2 LQKENI. In DNA form, the CDR3 reads TGTGCCAGCTCACCAGGGTCTGGGGTATTACCGATTCAGTTCGGTTTATTC. It translates to CASSPGSGVLPIQFGLF.

J is TRBJ1-1 and V is TRBV4-3; the D is unclear. Germline V CDR1 and CDR2: LGHNA, YSLEER. V shed 1 base and J shed 3 bases, with 6 bases lying between them. There are 13 residues in the CDR3. The CDR3 region is CASSQGRYTEAFF. The CDR3 DNA is TGCGCCAGCAGCCAAGGAAGGTACACTGAAGCTTTCTTT.

The chain is built from TRBV7-2 and TRBJ1-4; D unresolved. Trimming cost V 3 bases and J 2 bases, with 13 bases left between them. CDR1 SGHTA and CDR2 FQGNSA come from the germline V gene. This CDR3 has 16 residues. CDR3 DNA sequence: TGTGCCAGCAGCTTCCGGGGTCTGGGGACTAATGAAAAACTGTTTTTT. Translation: CASSFRGLGTNEKLFF.

The gene calls are TRBV7-9 and TRBJ2-1, with TRBD2 as a possible D gene (6 bases). The CDR3 covers 13 residues. Trimming took 7 bases from V and 6 from J, leaving 13 bases between them. From germline, CDR1 is SEHNR and CDR2 FQNEAQ (reference sequence). DNA of the CDR3: TGTGCCAGCAAGGGGACTGTTGTCAATGAGCAGTTCTTC. This encodes CASKGTVVNEQFF. Filled out from reference TRBV7-9 and TRBJ2-1, the complete variable domain reads DTGVSQNPRHKITKRGQNVTFRCDPISEHNRLYWYRQTLGQGPEFLTYFQNEAQLEKSRLLSDRFSAERPKGSFSTLEIQRTEQGDSAMYLCASKGTVVNEQFFGPGTRLTVL.

The chain carries TRBV29-1 and TRBJ2-5; D not certain. The germline V gene has CDR1 SQVTM and CDR2 ANQGSEA. The ends were cut back, 3 bases at V and 1 base at J, with 6 bases in the middle. The CDR3 runs to 12 residues. The CDR3 DNA reads TGCAGCGTTGACTCATCCCAAGAGACCCAGTACTTC. Amino acids: CSVDSSQETQYF.

The V and J genes are TRBV7-9 and TRBJ2-7; 10 nucleotides line up with TRBD2. V lost 0 bases to trimming and J lost 4 bases; unmatched junction nucleotides: 9. Germline lookup yields CDR1 SEHNR and CDR2 FQNEAQ (reference sequence). The CDR3 contains 17 residues. CDR3 bases: TGTGCCAGCAGCTTAGCGGATGGTCTAGCGGGAGATTACGAGCAGTACTTC. Encoded protein: CASSLADGLAGDYEQYF.

The rearrangement links TRBV6-6 to TRBJ1-5; D not resolved. Germline lookup yields CDR1 MNHNY and CDR2 SVGAGI (reference sequence). CDR3 length: 16 residues. Deletions cut 0 bases from V and 0 bases from J, with 9 bases between. The CDR3 here is CASSYSRQFSNQPQHF. In DNA, the CDR3 is TGTGCCAGCAGTTACTCCCGGCAGTTTAGCAATCAGCCCCAGCATTTT.

The chain uses TRBV5-1 and TRBJ2-3; 9 bases line up with TRBD1. Germline CDR1 SGHRS, CDR2 YFSETQ. There are 17 residues in the CDR3. Unmatched junction bases numbered 12, after V lost 4 bases and J lost 3 bases. The CDR3 sequence: CASSRIPGQGLTDTQYF. The CDR3 DNA reads TGCGCCAGCAGCAGGATCCCGGGACAGGGTTTGACAGATACGCAGTATTTT.

The V gene is TRBV7-2, the J gene TRBJ1-4, with D possibly being TRBD1 (6 bases). This CDR3 region has 14 residues. Between the trimmed V and J ends, which lost 5 bases and 8 bases, there was a span of 15 bases. Germline lookup yields CDR1 SGHTA and CDR2 FQGNSA. CDR3 nucleotide sequence: TGTGCCAGCAGCGTGGACAGTGGGACCGAAAAACTGTTTTTT. As protein: CASSVDSGTEKLFF.

This clone was detected only once. The V and J genes are TRBV19 and TRBJ1-1, with D possibly TRBD1 on 5 matching bases. Deletions cut 7 bases from V and 4 bases from J, with 16 bases between. Germline values: CDR1 LNHDA, CDR2 SQIVND (reference sequence). The CDR3 is made up of 14 amino acids. The CDR3 DNA reads as TGTGCCAGTACCCAGTCAGGGAGTACCACTGAAGCTTTCTTT. This codes for CASTQSGSTTEAFF. Variable domain in full (rest from reference TRBV19 and TRBJ1-1): DGGITQSPKYLFRKEGQNVTLSCEQNLNHDAMYWYRQDPGQGLRLIYYSQIVNDFQKGDIAEGYSVSREKKESFPLTVTSAQKNPTAFYLCASTQSGSTTEAFFGQGTRLTVV.

The rearrangement joins TRBV6-1 to TRBJ1-2; the D is unclear. In germline, CDR1 is MNHNS, CDR2 SASEGT. Trimming removed 8 bases from V and 4 bases from J, with 11 bases in between. This CDR3 region has 12 residues. The CDR3 coding sequence is TGTGCCAGCCAGAGGGAGGCCTATGGCTACACCTTC. It yields the protein CASQREAYGYTF.

This clone was detected only once. This rearrangement joins TRBV30 to TRBJ2-1; D uncertain. Trimming pared 0 bases from V and 3 bases from J, leaving 9 bases between. This CDR3 spans 14 amino acids. Germline values: CDR1 GTSNPN, CDR2 SVGIG (reference sequence). CDR3 nucleotides: TGTGCCTGGAGTGTGTGGACGGACTACAATGAGCAGTTCTTC. It is translated as CAWSVWTDYNEQFF.

The chain couples TRBV11-2 to TRBJ2-5; 11 bases agree with TRBD1. This CDR3 spans 16 amino acids. The V gene end was trimmed by 5 bases and the J gene end by 4 bases; junction bases not matched to a gene: 9. Germline V gene lookup returns CDR1 SGHAT and CDR2 FQNNGV. The chain's CDR3 is CASSPGQGAGGETQYF. DNA for the CDR3: TGTGCCAGCAGCCCAGGACAGGGGGCTGGCGGAGAGACCCAGTACTTC.

This clone occurred once. The CDR3 loop is CASSPGTGSYTIYF. The DNA for the CDR3 is TGTGCCAGCAGCCCCGGGACAGGGTCATACACCATATATTTT. The V gene is TRBV9, the J gene TRBJ1-3; 9 positions agree with TRBD1. With V trimmed by 4 bases and J by 8 bases, 7 bases remained unmatched. Per germline, CDR1 SGDLS and CDR2 YYNGEE. This CDR3 is built from 14 residues.

The chain recombines TRBV7-3 with TRBJ1-2; D remains unclear. V shed 3 bases and J shed 8 bases, with 16 bases lying between them. This CDR3 region has 14 residues. Germline V CDR1 and CDR2: SGHTA, FQGTGA. This CDR3 is CASSLSGEPGGYTF. The CDR3 DNA reads as TGTGCCAGCAGCTTGAGTGGGGAGCCTGGGGGCTACACCTTC.

The rearrangement uses TRBV28 and TRBJ2-7; 8 bases are shared with TRBD2. Per the germline V gene, CDR1 is MDHEN and CDR2 is SYDVKM. V lost 3 bases and J lost 9; bases outside the gene matches: 4. CDR3 length: 12 amino acids. The CDR3 sequence: CASSFRGGGQYF. CDR3 sequence (DNA): TGTGCCAGCAGTTTTCGGGGGGGAGGGCAGTACTTC.

The chain joins TRBV7-8 to TRBJ1-2; the D is unclear. CDR1 and CDR2 (germline): SGHVS, FQNEAQ. V dropped 8 bases and J dropped 1 base, with 8 bases sitting between them. The CDR3 sequence is 12 residues long. This chain's CDR3 is CASSLLNYGYTF. CDR3 DNA: TGTGCCAGCTCTCTACTTAACTATGGCTACACCTTC.

This clone was seen only once. V gene TRBV6-1 combines with J gene TRBJ1-4; 11 bases align to TRBD1. After removal of 4 bases from V and 7 bases from J, the junction contained 5 bases not matched to a gene. Germline V CDR1 and CDR2: MNHNS, SASEGT. This CDR3 contains 15 residues. The CDR3 nucleotides read TGTGCCAGCAGTGCCTGGACAGGGGGCGTTGAAAAACTGTTTTTT. It codes for CASSAWTGGVEKLFF.

V and J are TRBV27 and TRBJ2-7, with D possibly being TRBD2 (7 bases). CDR3 length: 13 residues. Germline V gene lookup returns CDR1 MNHEY and CDR2 SMNVEV (reference sequence). Trimming pared 6 bases from V and 4 bases from J, leaving 13 bases between. In nucleotides, the CDR3 is TGTGCCAGCAGCTCGGGGGGCGGTTACGAGCAGTACTTC. It yields the protein CASSSGGGYEQYF.